These 7 T cell receptor beta chains share one sample of origin, sequenced in a study of blood T cell repertoires in COVID-19 (dated by TCRdb to the early 2020s). To prepare the library, the immunoSEQ multiplex PCR assay was applied. TCRdb took this table from immuneACCESS and kept in-frame rearrangements with V and J called. Such tables lack part of the clones; where checked against another copy, unresolved V genes explain under half of the gap, and the rest is unexplained. The sample table holds some 220,000 clones, of which 80% to 85% were seen once. The ten largest make up roughly 3% of the sample. The sequenced sample consisted of peripheral blood. The source is a woman aged 25 to 39 who had recovered from COVID-19.

This clone was found a few times. J is TRBJ1-1 and V is TRBV28, with a tentative D call TRBD1 (5 bases). Trimming took 5 bases from V and 1 from J, leaving 11 bases between them. Germline values: CDR1 MDHEN, CDR2 SYDVKM. This CDR3 contains 14 residues. CDR3 sequence (DNA): TGTGCCAGCAGTCCGCCCAGGGAGAACACTGAAGCTTTCTTT. Translation gives CASSPPRENTEAFF. The full variable domain, in which reference TRBV28 and TRBJ1-1 provide the parts outside the CDR3, is DVKVTQSSRYLVKRTGEKVFLECVQDMDHENMFWYRQDPGLGLRLIYFSYDVKMKEKGDIPEGYSVSREKKERFSLILESASTNQTSMYLCASSPPRENTEAFFGQGTRLTVV.

The chain uses TRBV24-1 and TRBJ2-1, with 12 bases matching TRBD2. In germline, CDR1 is KGHDR, CDR2 SFDVKD. This CDR3 has 15 residues. Trimming cost V 3 bases and J 7 bases; bases outside gene matches: 3. As DNA, the CDR3 is TGTGCCACCAGTGATAAGACTAGCGGGGGAAATGAGCAGTTCTTC. Protein sequence: CATSDKTSGGNEQFF.

The genes are TRBV30 and TRBJ2-1; no clear D gene. This CDR3 has 11 residues. Germline V gene lookup returns CDR1 GTSNPN and CDR2 SVGIG (reference sequence). V was trimmed by 5 bases and J by 3 bases, leaving 5 bases between them. DNA of the CDR3: TGTGCCTGGGGATACTACAATGAGCAGTTCTTC. It specifies CAWGYYNEQFF.

This chain joins TRBV7-2 and TRBJ2-3; TRBD2 aligns across 12 bases. The length of the CDR3 is 16 residues. The junction had 5 bases not matched to a gene; V was cut back by 2 bases and J by 5 bases. Germline V lookup: CDR1 SGHTA, CDR2 FQGNSA. This CDR3 is CASSLRLAGEGDTQYF. CDR3 coding DNA: TGTGCCAGCAGCTTAAGACTAGCGGGAGAGGGAGATACGCAGTATTTT.

The V gene is TRBV29-1, the J gene TRBJ2-4, with TRBD2 identical over 10 bases. In germline, CDR1 is SQVTM, CDR2 ANQGSEA. CDR3 size: 15 residues. V was clipped by 4 bases and J by 6 bases; unmatched bases: 9. The CDR3 sequence is CSVVSGRTSGNIQYF. CDR3 DNA: TGCAGCGTTGTTAGCGGGAGGACGTCGGGAAACATTCAGTACTTC.

V is TRBV19 and J is TRBJ1-1, with D perhaps TRBD1 (6 bases). Trimming shortened V by 9 bases and J by 0 bases, and 17 bases separated the two germline ends. The CDR3 sequence is 15 residues long. Germline V gives CDR1 LNHDA, CDR2 SQIVND (reference sequence). The CDR3 DNA is TGTGCCAGCACCCTGCGGACAGATATGAACACTGAAGCTTTCTTT. It is translated as CASTLRTDMNTEAFF. The full variable domain, rest sourced from reference TRBV19 and TRBJ1-1, is DGGITQSPKYLFRKEGQNVTLSCEQNLNHDAMYWYRQDPGQGLRLIYYSQIVNDFQKGDIAEGYSVSREKKESFPLTVTSAQKNPTAFYLCASTLRTDMNTEAFFGQGTRLTVV.

This clone was detected only once. This chain uses TRBV27 with TRBJ1-2; maybe TRBD1 (5 bases). V lost 5 bases to trimming and J lost 3 bases, with 16 bases between them. The CDR3 extends over 15 amino acids. The germline V gene has CDR1 MNHEY and CDR2 SMNVEV (reference sequence). Written as DNA, the CDR3 is TGTGCCAGCAGTCCGGGCCTACCGGGGGACTATGGCTACACCTTC. It is translated as CASSPGLPGDYGYTF.